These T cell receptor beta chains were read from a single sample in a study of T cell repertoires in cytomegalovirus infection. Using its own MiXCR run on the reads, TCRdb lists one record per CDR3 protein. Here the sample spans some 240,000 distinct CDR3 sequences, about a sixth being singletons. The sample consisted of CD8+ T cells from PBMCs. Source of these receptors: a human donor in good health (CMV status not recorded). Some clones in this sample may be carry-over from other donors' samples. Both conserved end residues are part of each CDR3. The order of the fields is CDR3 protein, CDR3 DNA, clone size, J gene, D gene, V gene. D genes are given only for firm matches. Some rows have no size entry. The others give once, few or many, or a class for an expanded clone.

CASSLWGGEYNEQFF | TGTGCCAGTAGTCTCTGGGGGGGCGAGTACAATGAGCAGTTCTTC | . | TRBJ2-1 | . | TRBV19
CASSQDPSGNTIYF | TGTGCCAGCAGCCAAGATCCCTCTGGAAACACCATATATTTT | few | TRBJ1-3 | . | TRBV4-2
CASSEYFPIGFSRETGLNTEAFF | TGTGCCAGCAGTGAATACTTCCCCATTGGATTTTCCCGGGAGACAGGGTTGAACACTGAAGCTTTCTTT | . | TRBJ1-1 | TRBD1 | TRBV25-1
CASSYRVSTEAFF | TGTGCCAGCAGTTATAGGGTGTCCACTGAAGCTTTCTTT | many | TRBJ1-1 | . | TRBV6-5
CASSLSSQGIYEQYF | TGTGCCAGCAGCTTAAGTTCGCAGGGTATCTACGAGCAGTACTTC | many | TRBJ2-7 | . | TRBV7-9
CASSESFGGVSSYEQYF | TGCGCCAGCAGTGAGTCGTTTGGGGGAGTCAGTTCGTACGAGCAGTACTTC | . | TRBJ2-7 | . | TRBV10-2
CASSLRGAAEQFF | TGTGCCAGCAGCTTAAGAGGGGCCGCAGAGCAGTTCTTC | many | TRBJ2-1 | . | TRBV7-8
CASSPSLTPGLGSTDTQYF | TGTGCCAGCAGCCCAAGTCTCACCCCAGGGTTGGGAAGCACAGATACGCAGTATTTT | few | TRBJ2-3 | . | TRBV3-1
CASSEGPGAHTDTQYF | TGTGCCAGCAGTGAAGGGCCGGGGGCACACACAGATACGCAGTATTTT | . | TRBJ2-3 | . | TRBV2
CASSFLQEMNTEAFF | TGTGCCAGCAGTTTTCTTCAGGAGATGAACACTGAAGCTTTCTTT | . | TRBJ1-1 | . | TRBV12-3/TRBV12-4
CASSQIAGGLIYNEQFF | TGTGCCAGCAGCCAGATAGCGGGGGGGCTTATCTACAATGAGCAGTTCTTC | many | TRBJ2-1 | TRBD2 | TRBV7-8
CASSDPGTTDTQYF | TGTGCCAGCAGTGATCCAGGGACCACAGATACGCAGTATTTT | . | TRBJ2-3 | . | TRBV2
CASSYDGTGDFYGYTF | TGTGCCAGCAGTTACGACGGGACAGGGGATTTCTATGGCTACACCTTC | many | TRBJ1-2 | TRBD1 | TRBV6-6
CSVCPDRVNTEAFF | TGCAGCGTTTGTCCGGATAGAGTGAACACTGAAGCTTTCTTT | . | TRBJ1-1 | . | TRBV29-1
CASSLTTSYNEQFF | TGTGCCAGCAGCCTGACTACCTCCTACAATGAGCAGTTCTTC | few | TRBJ2-1 | . | TRBV6-2/TRBV6-3
CASSRGPWASISPLHF | TGTGCCAGCAGCCGTGGACCGTGGGCTTCGATTTCACCCCTCCACTTT | few | TRBJ1-6 | . | TRBV5-6
CASSEGQGGFGDEQFF | TGTGCCAGCAGCGAGGGACAGGGTGGCTTTGGGGATGAGCAGTTCTTC | many | TRBJ2-1 | TRBD1 | TRBV7-3
CASSPWGGEKTDTQYF | TGTGCCAGCAGCCCTTGGGGGGGTGAGAAAACAGATACGCAGTATTTT | . | TRBJ2-3 | TRBD2 | TRBV7-9
CASSFSETGELFF | TGTGCCAGCAGCTTCTCAGAGACCGGGGAGCTGTTTTTT | many | TRBJ2-2 | . | TRBV7-9
CASSLVLQGMTGELFF | TGTGCCAGCAGCTTAGTACTGCAGGGGATGACCGGGGAGCTGTTTTTT | many | TRBJ2-2 | . | TRBV7-2
CASSLVGGGAYEQYF | TGTGCCAGCAGCTTGGTGGGCGGGGGGGCTTACGAGCAGTACTTC | . | TRBJ2-7 | TRBD2 | TRBV5-4
CASRPSGGGYNEQFF | TGCGCCAGCAGGCCATCGGGCGGGGGGTACAATGAGCAGTTCTTC | few | TRBJ2-1 | TRBD2 | TRBV4-1
CASSLSVGASGVSYEQYF | TGTGCCAGCAGTTTATCTGTAGGGGCTAGCGGGGTTTCCTACGAGCAGTACTTC | many | TRBJ2-7 | TRBD2 | TRBV27
CASSLVGEGAFF | TGTGCCAGCAGCTTAGTCGGGGAAGGAGCTTTCTTT | many | TRBJ1-1 | . | TRBV7-9
CASSPGGRREAFF | TGTGCCAGCAGCCCGGGGGGGAGACGGGAAGCTTTCTTT | once | TRBJ1-1 | . | TRBV4-2
CASSGFTNTGELFF | TGTGCCAGCAGCGGTTTTACGAACACCGGGGAGCTGTTTTTT | once | TRBJ2-2 | . | TRBV7-9
CASSGYRAANTGELFF | TGTGCCAGCAGCGGATACCGGGCGGCGAACACCGGGGAGCTGTTTTTT | . | TRBJ2-2 | . | TRBV5-8
CASSLDWDRYSYEQYF | TGTGCCAGCAGCTTAGATTGGGACAGATACTCCTACGAGCAGTACTTC | many | TRBJ2-7 | TRBD1 | TRBV7-8
CASSQEGSGAGIYEQYF | TGTGCCAGCAGCCAAGAGGGTAGCGGGGCGGGAATCTACGAGCAGTACTTC | . | TRBJ2-7 | TRBD2 | TRBV4-2
CASSTWTGGPNEKLFF | TGTGCCAGCAGCACGTGGACAGGGGGTCCGAATGAAAAACTGTTTTTT | . | TRBJ1-4 | TRBD1 | TRBV7-9
CASSLELGNQPQHF | TGTGCCAGCAGCTTAGAGTTGGGGAATCAGCCCCAGCATTTT | many | TRBJ1-5 | . | TRBV7-6
CSAATGRMMNTEAFF | TGCAGTGCGGCTACCGGACGGATGATGAACACTGAAGCTTTCTTT | many | TRBJ1-1 | . | TRBV20-1
CASRLVATNEKLFF | TGTGCCAGCAGACTAGTAGCAACTAATGAAAAACTGTTTTTT | few | TRBJ1-4 | . | TRBV2
CASGLGPELPYEQYF | TGTGCTAGTGGTTTGGGACCGGAGCTCCCCTACGAGCAGTACTTC | many | TRBJ2-7 | . | TRBV12-5
CSARAEDSPNSPLHF | TGCAGTGCTAGAGCAGAGGACTCACCTAATTCACCCCTCCACTTT | . | TRBJ1-6 | . | TRBV20-1
CASSFGQGGSREQYF | TGTGCCAGCAGTTTCGGACAGGGGGGTTCTCGCGAGCAGTACTTC | few | TRBJ2-7 | TRBD1 | TRBV28
CASSYSVGGSYEQYF | TGTGCCAGCAGTTACTCCGTAGGAGGATCCTACGAGCAGTACTTC | . | TRBJ2-7 | . | TRBV6-6
CASSYGRGTEAFF | TGTGCCAGCAGTTACGGGCGGGGCACTGAAGCTTTCTTT | few | TRBJ1-1 | . | TRBV6-8
CASSSQGAEQYF | TGTGCCAGCAGCTCCCAGGGGGCCGAGCAGTACTTC | few | TRBJ2-7 | TRBD1 | TRBV7-9
CASSIFGTRSSYNEQFF | TGTGCCAGTAGTATCTTTGGGACCCGGAGCTCCTACAATGAGCAGTTCTTC | few | TRBJ2-1 | . | TRBV19
CASSLGQGENTEAFF | TGTGCCAGCAGCTTGGGGCAGGGCGAGAACACTGAAGCTTTCTTT | many | TRBJ1-1 | . | TRBV5-5
CASSYSPLDETWGNQPQHF | TGTGCCAGCAGTTACTCCCCCCTGGACGAGACGTGGGGCAATCAGCCCCAGCATTTT | . | TRBJ1-5 | . | TRBV6-6
CATSDSKTGTPYEQYF | TGTGCCACCAGTGATTCGAAAACTGGGACCCCATACGAGCAGTACTTC | few | TRBJ2-7 | . | TRBV24-1
CASSNALVGIDGYTF | TGTGCCAGCAGCAACGCGCTTGTGGGGATAGATGGCTACACCTTC | many | TRBJ1-2 | . | TRBV7-8
CASSLEWGSNTEAFF | TGCGCCAGCAGCTTGGAGTGGGGCTCGAACACTGAAGCTTTCTTT | few | TRBJ1-1 | . | TRBV5-1
CSASPLGTPNTEAFF | TGCAGTGCTAGTCCCCTTGGGACGCCGAACACTGAAGCTTTCTTT | few | TRBJ1-1 | . | TRBV20-1
CASSFSGGPGGELFF | TGTGCCAGCAGCTTTAGCGGGGGGCCCGGCGGGGAGCTGTTTTTT | . | TRBJ2-2 | TRBD2 | TRBV11-2
CASSSPGRINSNQPQHF | TGTGCCAGTAGTAGCCCCGGACGGATCAATAGCAATCAGCCCCAGCATTTT | . | TRBJ1-5 | . | TRBV19